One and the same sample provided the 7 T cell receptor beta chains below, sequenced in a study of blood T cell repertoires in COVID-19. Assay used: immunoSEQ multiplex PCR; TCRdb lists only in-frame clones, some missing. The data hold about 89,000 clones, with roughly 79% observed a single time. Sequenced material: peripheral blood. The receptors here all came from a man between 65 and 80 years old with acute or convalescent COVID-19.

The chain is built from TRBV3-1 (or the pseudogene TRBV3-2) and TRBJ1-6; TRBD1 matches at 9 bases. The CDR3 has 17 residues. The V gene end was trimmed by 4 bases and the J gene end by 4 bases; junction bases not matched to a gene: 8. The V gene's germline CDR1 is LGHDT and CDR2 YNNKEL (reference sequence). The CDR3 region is CASSLTGTGSYNSPLHF. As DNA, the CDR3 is TGTGCCAGCAGCCTCACCGGGACAGGGAGTTATAATTCACCCCTCCACTTT.

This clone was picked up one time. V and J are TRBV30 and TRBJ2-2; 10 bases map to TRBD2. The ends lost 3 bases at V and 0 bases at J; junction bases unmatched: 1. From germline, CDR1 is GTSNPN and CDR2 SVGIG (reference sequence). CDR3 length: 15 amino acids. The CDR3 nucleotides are TGTGCCTGGAGAGCGGGGGGGGCGAACACCGGGGAGCTGTTTTTT. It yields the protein CAWRAGGANTGELFF. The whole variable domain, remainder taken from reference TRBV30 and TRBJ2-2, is SQTIHQWPATLVQPVGSPLSLECTVEGTSNPNLYWYRQAAGRGLQLLFYSVGIGQISSEVPQNLSASRPQDRQFILSSKKLLLSDSGFYLCAWRAGGANTGELFFGEGSRLTVL.

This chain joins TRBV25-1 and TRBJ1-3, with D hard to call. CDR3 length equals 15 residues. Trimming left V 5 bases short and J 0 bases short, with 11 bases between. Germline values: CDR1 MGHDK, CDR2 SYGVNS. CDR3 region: CASSRATISGNTIYF. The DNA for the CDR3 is TGTGCCAGCAGTCGAGCAACGATCTCTGGAAACACCATATATTTT. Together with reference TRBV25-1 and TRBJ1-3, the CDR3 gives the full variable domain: EADIYQTPRYLVIGTGKKITLECSQTMGHDKMYWYQQDPGMELHLIHYSYGVNSTEKGDLSSESTVSRIRTEHFPLTLESARPSHTSQYLCASSRATISGNTIYFGEGSWLTVV.

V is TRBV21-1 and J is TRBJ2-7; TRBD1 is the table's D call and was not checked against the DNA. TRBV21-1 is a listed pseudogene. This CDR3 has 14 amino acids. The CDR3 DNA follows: TGTGCCAGCAGCCCACTAAACAGGGCCTACGAGCAGTACTTC. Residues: CASSPLNRAYEQYF.

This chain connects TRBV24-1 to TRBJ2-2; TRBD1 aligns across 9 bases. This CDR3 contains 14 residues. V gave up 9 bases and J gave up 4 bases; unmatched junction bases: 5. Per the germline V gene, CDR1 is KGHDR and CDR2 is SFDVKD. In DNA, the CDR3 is TGTGCCACCCACAGGGGGCAGGGCACCGGGGAGCTGTTTTTT. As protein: CATHRGQGTGELFF.

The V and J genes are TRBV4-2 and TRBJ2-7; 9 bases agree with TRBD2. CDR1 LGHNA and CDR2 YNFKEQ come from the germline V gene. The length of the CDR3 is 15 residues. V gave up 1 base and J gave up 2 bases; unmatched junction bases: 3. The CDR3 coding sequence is TGTGCCAGCAGCCAAGTAGCTAGCGGGACCTACGAGCAGTACTTC. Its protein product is CASSQVASGTYEQYF.

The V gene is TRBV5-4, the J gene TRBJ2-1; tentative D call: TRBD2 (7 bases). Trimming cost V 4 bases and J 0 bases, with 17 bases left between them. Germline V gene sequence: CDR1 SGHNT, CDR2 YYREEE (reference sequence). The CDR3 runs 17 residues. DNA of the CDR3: TGTGCCAGCAGCCCCAAAGGGGGGGCGAGCTCCTACAATGAGCAGTTCTTC. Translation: CASSPKGGASSYNEQFF.